The present T cell receptor beta chain was sequenced within a study of vaccination and CD4 T cells after COVID-19. Study background: Sampling post-COVID took place a median roughly 92 days after diagnosis (range 35 to 161). Cultures that served as controls received a CEFX pool, an HIV-1 Nef pool, or no peptide.

CDR3 length equals 16 residues. Looked up from germline, CDR1 is SEHNR and CDR2 is FQNEAQ (reference sequence). With 5 bases clipped from V and 1 base from J, the junction kept 7 bases outside the gene matches. Remarks on this clonotype: The target antigen is unknown.

Specified treatment: approximately 9-day PBMC culture with coronavirus spike peptide pools or control peptides (ViraFEST assay). Fresh medium (containing IL-2) replaced half the medium on days 3 and 7. Cultured CD4+ T cell DNA underwent sequencing with the Oncomine TCR Beta short-read assay. The template was genomic DNA from cultured CD4+ T cells. TCRdb recomputed calls from the PCR reads with MiXCR, one row per CDR3 protein. The data hold roughly 16,000 distinct CDR3 sequences, with 53% observed a single time. Specimen: CD4+ T cells from blood, cultured in vitro, collected before SARS-CoV-2 vaccination. This chain uses TRBV7-9 with TRBJ1-1; 10 bases agree with TRBD1. The clonotype originates from a human donor who had recovered from COVID-19. CDR3 loop: CASSHIGQGGNTEAFF. The CDR3 bases are TGTGCCAGCAGCCACATAGGACAGGGGGGGAACACTGAAGCTTTCTTT.